This is a list of T cell receptor beta chains from one sample in a study of blood T cell repertoires in COVID-19. Only in-frame clones appear in the TCRdb table, and some are missing; sequencing was by immunoSEQ multiplex PCR. Altogether about 28,000 clones are present, approximately 79% being singletons, with the ten largest covering around a fifth. The sequenced sample consisted of peripheral blood. The source is a boy aged 2-15 years with active or convalescent COVID-19. Each CDR3 is given with its conserved first and last residue. The D gene is left open where the match is weak. Expanded clones are given a class, and other clones once, few, many or no size at all.

cdr3_length,j_call,d_call,v_call,clone_size,cdr3_nt,cdr3_aa
14,TRBJ1-4,NA,TRBV14,NA,TGTGCCAGCAGCCAAGCTCAGGGGTATGAAAAACTGTTTTTT,CASSQAQGYEKLFF
15,TRBJ2-5,TRBD2,TRBV5-1,NA,TGCGCCAGCAGCTTGGGTAGTAGCGGGGCCGAGACCCAGTACTTC,CASSLGSSGAETQYF
15,TRBJ1-2,TRBD1,TRBV28,once,TGTGCCAGCAGCCTACCGGGACAGGGGAACTATGGCTACACCTTC,CASSLPGQGNYGYTF
15,TRBJ1-2,TRBD1,TRBV19,NA,TGTGCCAGTGCCAGAGGGACAGGGCGGGAGAACGGCTACACCTTC,CASARGTGRENGYTF
13,TRBJ2-7,NA,TRBV9,NA,TGTGCCAGCAGCGTAGGTGACAGTTACGAGCAGTACTTC,CASSVGDSYEQYF
16,TRBJ2-5,TRBD2,TRBV6-6,NA,TGTGCCAGCAGCATTGGACTAGCGGGTTTCCAAGAGACCCAGTACTTC,CASSIGLAGFQETQYF
15,TRBJ1-1,NA,TRBV4-1,NA,TGCGCCAGCAGCTCATTTCAGGGTGATAACACTGAAGCTTTCTTT,CASSSFQGDNTEAFF
14,TRBJ1-2,TRBD1,TRBV12-5,NA,TGTGCTAGTGCTCCCTCCGGGACAGCCTATGGCTACACCTTC,CASAPSGTAYGYTF
15,TRBJ1-5,NA,TRBV28,few,TGTGCCAGCAGTTTCGATACCCCCCCCGACAGAGAAGAGCATTTT,CASSFDTPPDREEHF
13,TRBJ1-1,TRBD1,TRBV6-5,NA,TGTGCCAGCACCGGACAGGTGAACACTGAAGCTTTCTTT,CASTGQVNTEAFF
15,TRBJ1-3,TRBD1,TRBV6-5,NA,TGTGCCAGCAGCAAGACAGGGCCTTTTGGAAACACCATATATTTT,CASSKTGPFGNTIYF
14,TRBJ1-1,NA,TRBV6-5,few,TGTGCCAGCCCTGGTCAGAGGGCGAGGACTGAAGCTTTCTTT,CASPGQRARTEAFF
14,TRBJ2-2,NA,TRBV5-1,once,TGCGCCAGCAGCTTGGGAAACAGGGCCGGGGAGCTGTTTTTT,CASSLGNRAGELFF
14,TRBJ2-1,NA,TRBV6-5,once,TGTGCCAGCAGCCGCGACTGGCGAAACAATGAGCAGTTCTTC,CASSRDWRNNEQFF
13,TRBJ2-3,NA,TRBV24-1,NA,TGTGCCACCAGTGAAGCGGGCACAGATACGCAGTATTTT,CATSEAGTDTQYF
15,TRBJ2-7,NA,TRBV2,NA,TGTGCCAGCAGTGAGGCGGGTTTTGCCTCCTACGAGCAGTACTTC,CASSEAGFASYEQYF
18,TRBJ2-5,NA,TRBV7-9,NA,TGTGCCAGCAGCTTAAATAACTTCCCTGGGACACCGAAAGAGACCCAGTACTTC,CASSLNNFPGTPKETQYF
14,TRBJ1-1,TRBD1,TRBV4-3,NA,TGCGCCAGCAGCCAGGACAGGGGAGGCACTGAAGCTTTCTTT,CASSQDRGGTEAFF
19,TRBJ2-6,NA,TRBV3-1/TRBV3-2,NA,TGTGCCAGCAGCCCCCCCCTCGGGGACTTCGACTCTGGGGCCAACGTCCTGACTTTC,CASSPPLGDFDSGANVLTF
15,TRBJ1-1,NA,TRBV6-6,NA,TGTGCCAGCAGTTCTCATACTAGGACAGTCGACGGAGCTTTCTTT,CASSSHTRTVDGAFF
11,TRBJ1-1,NA,TRBV3-1/TRBV3-2,NA,TGTGCCAGCAGCCAGGGGAGATCAGCTTTCTTT,CASSQGRSAFF
15,TRBJ1-2,NA,TRBV20-1,NA,TGCAGTGCTAGTAGGCAAGCGGGAAATCCCTATGGCTACACCTTC,CSASRQAGNPYGYTF
18,TRBJ1-5,TRBD1,TRBV19,once,TGTGCCAGTACCTCCCCGGTGACAGGGGACTACCCGCGGCAGCCCCAGCATTTT,CASTSPVTGDYPRQPQHF
14,TRBJ1-2,NA,TRBV7-2,NA,TGTGCCAGCAGCTTAGACCCGGGGGTGGGCGGCTACACCTTC,CASSLDPGVGGYTF
15,TRBJ1-3,NA,TRBV6-5,NA,TGTGCCAGCAGCCGGCAGGGGTTGTCTGGAAACACCATATATTTT,CASSRQGLSGNTIYF
14,TRBJ2-5,NA,TRBV14,NA,TGTGCCAGCAGTCGGGGTGGCTATGGGGAGACCCAGTACTTC,CASSRGGYGETQYF
17,TRBJ2-1,TRBD2,TRBV28,NA,TGTGCCAGCAGTCCCCTCCTTGTGAGCGGGAGGAGGAATGAGCAGTTCTTC,CASSPLLVSGRRNEQFF
14,TRBJ1-2,NA,TRBV28,NA,TGTGCCAGCACAACAGGCAATGGTAACTATGGCTACACCTTC,CASTTGNGNYGYTF
18,TRBJ2-3,TRBD2,TRBV18,NA,TGTGCCAGCTCACCTAGGCTAGCGGGCCCTACTAGCACAGATACGCAGTATTTT,CASSPRLAGPTSTDTQYF